This TCR beta chain was captured in a study of blood T cells in healthy people across ages. Study-level findings and limits: Naive CD4+ cell counts and diversity both ran higher in long-lived than in aged donors.

The CDR3 loop spans 16 amino acids. Germline lookup yields CDR1 SGHTA and CDR2 FQGNSA. On this clonotype: What it binds is unknown.

The second PCR ran about 7 to 12 cycles with a sample-barcoded 5' primer and J-beta primers. TCRdb re-called the 5' RACE reads with MiXCR, one entry per CDR3 protein. The data contain approximately 800,000 distinct CDR3 sequences, 62% of them seen just once; the ten biggest clones take up around a quarter. The V and J genes are TRBV7-2 and TRBJ2-4; possibly TRBD2 for D (7 bases). The J call may be incorrect, as the DNA end agrees better with TRBJ2-7. The receptor was derived from a man aged 25-40 years in good health. Specimen: blood. CDR3 coding DNA: TGTGCCAGCAGCTTAGACTCGCGGGGGCTCTCCTACGAGCAGTACTTC. Amino acid sequence: CASSLDSRGLSYEQYF.